The TCR beta chain described here comes from a study of molecular identifiers for immune sequencing clone quantification. One entry per CDR3 protein results from TCRdb running MiXCR on the PCR reads. This sample has about 65,000 distinct CDR3 sequences, with under 20% found just once. Turning to this clonotype: At one end the junction does not follow the germline gene, possibly because of a read error.

The CDR3 totals 15 residues. Germline CDR1 is LNHDA and CDR2 is SQIVND (reference sequence). The sequence was collected from a human donor in good health. Some libraries in this study had Jurkat cell RNA spiked in. V and J are TRBV19 and TRBJ2-1; a possible D gene is TRBD2 (5 bases). The sample was naive CD8+ T cells from blood, with Jurkat cell RNA spiked in. Subset indicated: FACS-sorted CD8+CD4-CCR7+CD45RA+ naive T cells. CDR3 amino acids: CASSMTDYIYNEQSF. The CDR3 region has the DNA TGTGCCAGTAGTATGACCGACTACATTTACAATGAGCAGTCCTTC.